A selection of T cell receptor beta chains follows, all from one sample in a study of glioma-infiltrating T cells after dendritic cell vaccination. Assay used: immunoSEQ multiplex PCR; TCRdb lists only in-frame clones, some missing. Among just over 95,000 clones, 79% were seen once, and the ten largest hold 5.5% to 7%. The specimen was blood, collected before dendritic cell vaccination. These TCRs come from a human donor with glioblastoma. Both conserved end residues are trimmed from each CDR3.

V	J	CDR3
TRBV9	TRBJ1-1	ASTSSHSGNTEAF
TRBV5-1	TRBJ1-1	ASGRETLNTEAF
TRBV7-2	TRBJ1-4	ASSAGQGAKLF
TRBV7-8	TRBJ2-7	ASSLPGGAYEQY
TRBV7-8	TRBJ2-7	ASSLGRAGRLSYEQY
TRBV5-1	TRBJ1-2	ASSDGQGSYT
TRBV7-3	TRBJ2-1	ASSLTGVLGNEQF
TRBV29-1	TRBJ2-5	SVEEGTGVAGAPGETQY
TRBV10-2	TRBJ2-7	ASKKGQGIYEQY
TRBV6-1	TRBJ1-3	ASSEHQGPGNTIY
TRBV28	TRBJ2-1	ASSYLEAGAPHEQF
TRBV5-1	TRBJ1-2	ASSLEGDYGYT
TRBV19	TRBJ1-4	ASSRAENEKLF
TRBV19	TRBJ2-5	ASSSGQGAPETQY
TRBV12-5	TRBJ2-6	ASGLKGQSSGANVLT
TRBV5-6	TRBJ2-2	ASSLAGSTGELF
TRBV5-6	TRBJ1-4	ASSLRAGVNEKLF
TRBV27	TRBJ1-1	VTRQFGNTEAF
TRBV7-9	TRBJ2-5	ASSPTHSRGNKETQY
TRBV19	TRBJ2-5	ASSKGARETQY
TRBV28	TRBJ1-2	ASRLTGGVNYGYT
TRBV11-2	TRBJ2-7	ASSLEPAGAGEQY
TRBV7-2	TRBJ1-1	ASSLDLQGLDTEAF
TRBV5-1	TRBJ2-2	ASSVTGDTGELF
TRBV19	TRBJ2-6	ASSPGSGANVLT
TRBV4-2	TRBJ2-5	ASSQGLSLAGGQLGGETQY
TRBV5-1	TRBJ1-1	ASSATGNTEAF
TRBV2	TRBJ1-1	ASSEEHLSTEAF
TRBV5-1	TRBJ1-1	ASSLTGTGHTEAF
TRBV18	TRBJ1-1	ASSPQTGASGMNTEAF
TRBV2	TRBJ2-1	ASKWGLVARNEQF
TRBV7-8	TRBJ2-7	ASSSLAGVTSYEQY
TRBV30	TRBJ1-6	AWGRTALSPLH
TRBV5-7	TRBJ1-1	ASSPRDRVSLEAF
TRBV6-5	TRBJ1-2	ASSYHEKHYGYT
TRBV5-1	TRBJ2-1	ASSDNRDKKF
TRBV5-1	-	ASSLGGEQY
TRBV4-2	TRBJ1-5	ASSQGREDRVIIQPQH
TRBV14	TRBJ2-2	ASSQGTSGGANTGELF
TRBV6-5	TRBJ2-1	ASTVTSGHNEQF
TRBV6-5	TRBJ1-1	ASRETGTPNTEAF
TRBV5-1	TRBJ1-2	ASSLAQGGNGYT
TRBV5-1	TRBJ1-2	ASSLDGTGPNYGYT
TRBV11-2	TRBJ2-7	ASSRTGGAWSYEQY
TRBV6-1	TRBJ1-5	RSQPQH
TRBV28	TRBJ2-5	ASSISWAQETQY
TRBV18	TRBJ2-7	ASSPYPSGGVSYEQY
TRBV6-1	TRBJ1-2	ASSAHGTGGGYT
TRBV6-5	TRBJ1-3	ASSYRGPLSGNTIY
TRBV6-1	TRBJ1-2	ASSEWGQGIHGYT
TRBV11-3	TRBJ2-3	ASSPGGIDTQY
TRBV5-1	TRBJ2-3	ASSLEGDTQY
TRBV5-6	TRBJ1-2	ASSLQGFGYT
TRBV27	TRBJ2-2	ASSLHWTAGGSTGELF
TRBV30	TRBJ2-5	AWSRDRGTETQY